The 31 T cell receptor beta chains below were found in one sample sequenced in a study of blood T cell repertoires in COVID-19. Assay: immunoSEQ multiplex PCR; the TCRdb copy retains only in-frame clones and omits some. The data hold 40,000 or so clones, with 90% observed a single time. Sequencing used peripheral blood. Receptor source: a man aged 50-59 years with active COVID-19.

The V gene is TRBV7-2, the J gene TRBJ2-7; D might be TRBD1 (5 bases). Per germline, CDR1 SGHTA and CDR2 FQGNSA. V lost 4 bases to trimming and J lost 2 bases, with 12 bases between them. The CDR3 is 14 residues long. The CDR3 DNA reads TGTGCCAGCAGCTCGCCAGGGTGGACCTACGAGCAGTACTTC. It specifies CASSSPGWTYEQYF.

This chain uses TRBV13 with TRBJ2-1; D call uncertain. V was pared by 5 bases and J by 8 bases, with 31 bases between. The germline gives CDR1 PRHDT, CDR2 FYEKMQ (reference sequence). The CDR3 spans 19 residues. The CDR3 nucleotides are TGTGCCAGCAGCCTTTTAATATCGGATAGCTCGCCTACGGTCGATGAGCAGTTCTTC. Its protein is CASSLLISDSSPTVDEQFF.

The chain employs TRBV9 and TRBJ1-2; D might be TRBD1 (6 bases). V lost 0 bases, J lost 7 bases, and 13 bases lay in between. Germline V lookup: CDR1 SGDLS, CDR2 YYNGEE. This CDR3 spans 14 amino acids. CDR3 in amino acids: CASSVDAGAAGYTF. CDR3 nucleotides: TGTGCCAGCAGCGTAGATGCAGGGGCGGCTGGCTACACCTTC.

This chain links TRBV5-5 with TRBJ1-4; 11 bases map to TRBD1. This CDR3 is 15 amino acids long. With V trimmed by 3 bases and J by 4 bases, 2 bases remained unmatched. Germline V lookup: CDR1 SGHKS, CDR2 YYEKEE (reference sequence). CDR3 loop: CASSWGQGGNEKLFF. The CDR3 DNA follows: TGTGCCAGCAGCTGGGGACAGGGGGGTAATGAAAAACTGTTTTTT.

This sequence joins TRBV19 and TRBJ2-7; 7 positions agree with TRBD1. After removal of 9 bases from V and 3 bases from J, the junction contained 11 bases not matched to a gene. Germline values: CDR1 LNHDA, CDR2 SQIVND (reference sequence). This CDR3 contains 14 residues. The CDR3 nucleotides are TGTGCCAGCATTCTAGTAGGGGACAGCTACGAGCAGTACTTC. This translates into CASILVGDSYEQYF.

The chain links TRBV14 to TRBJ2-5; D uncertain. Germline V gene sequence: CDR1 SGHDN, CDR2 FVKESK. The CDR3 totals 13 residues. Between the trimmed V and J ends, which lost 3 bases and 0 bases, there was a span of 5 bases. CDR3 residues: CASSHRYQETQYF. CDR3 bases: TGTGCCAGCAGCCATCGGTACCAAGAGACCCAGTACTTC.

The chain links TRBV5-6 to TRBJ1-2; D gene uncertain. With 0 bases removed from V and 8 bases from J, the gap between germline ends came to 17 bases. Germline loops: CDR1 SGHDT, CDR2 YYEEEE. CDR3 length: 15 amino acids. The CDR3 region is CASSLDLEGGQGYTF. The CDR3 DNA reads TGTGCCAGCAGCTTGGACCTCGAGGGAGGTCAGGGCTACACCTTC.

The chain combines TRBV6-5 with TRBJ2-3; 10 nucleotides align to TRBD1. Germline V gives CDR1 MNHEY, CDR2 SVGAGI. The CDR3 length is 15 residues. V shed 5 bases and J 8 bases; nucleotides not matched to a gene: 10. CDR3 loop: CASSTRDRGRGTQYF. CDR3 nucleotides: TGTGCCAGCAGTACACGGGACAGGGGAAGGGGTACGCAGTATTTT.

This chain links TRBV6-1 with TRBJ1-1, with D possibly matching TRBD1 (6 bases). V was trimmed by 1 base and J by 4 bases, leaving 16 bases between them. Germline CDR1 is MNHNS and CDR2 is SASEGT. The CDR3 totals 16 residues. The CDR3 nucleotides read TGTGCCAGCAGTGAAGGATTTGGGGGGGCGGCCACTGAAGCTTTCTTT. Translating gives CASSEGFGGAATEAFF.

This clone was found a few times. This chain links TRBV14 with TRBJ2-1, with D uncertain. The germline V gene encodes CDR1 SGHDN and CDR2 FVKESK. The CDR3 spans 13 residues. V gave up 4 bases and J gave up 14 bases, with 18 bases separating them. The CDR3 reads CASSPQRTTVEFF. In nucleotides, the CDR3 is TGTGCCAGCAGCCCCCAACGAACTACGGTTGAGTTCTTC. The complete variable domain, with remaining parts taken from reference TRBV14 and TRBJ2-1, reads EAGVTQFPSHSVIEKGQTVTLRCDPISGHDNLYWYRRVMGKEIKFLLHFVKESKQDESGMPNNRFLAERTGGTYSTLKVQPAELEDSGVYFCASSPQRTTVEFFGPGTRLTVL.

The chain joins TRBV3-1 (or the pseudogene TRBV3-2) to TRBJ2-6; 7 positions match TRBD1. CDR1 and CDR2 (germline): LGHDT, YNNKEL (reference sequence). The CDR3 length is 19 residues. V shed 5 bases and J 0 bases; nucleotides not matched to a gene: 13. The CDR3 DNA follows: TGTGCCAGCAGCGATACCGGGACAGAAAAAAGCTCTGGGGCCAACGTCCTGACTTTC. Translating it yields CASSDTGTEKSSGANVLTF.

The chain combines TRBV30 with TRBJ1-2, with 9 bases that match TRBD1. With 5 bases clipped from V and 5 bases from J, the junction kept 6 bases outside the gene matches. CDR1 is GTSNPN, CDR2 SVGIG, per germline (reference sequence). This CDR3 spans 13 amino acids. In DNA, the CDR3 is TGTGCCTGGGACCGGGACAGGGTGTATGGCTACACCTTC. Translated: CAWDRDRVYGYTF.

This chain links TRBV6-2 or TRBV6-3 with TRBJ1-2, with D possibly TRBD1 on 5 matching bases. V was shortened by 4 bases and J by 4 bases, with 7 bases between the two germline ends. The CDR3 contains 12 residues. Per germline, CDR1 MNHEY and CDR2 SVGEGT. The CDR3 DNA reads as TGTGCCAGCAGTTGGGGGGGCTATGGCTACACCTTC. This sequence encodes CASSWGGYGYTF.

DNA of the CDR3: TGCAGCGTTGGACTTGGGGACAGGGGGCGCGGGGCCAACGTCCTGACTTTC. Its protein is CSVGLGDRGRGANVLTF. J is TRBJ2-6 and V is TRBV29-1; 12 nucleotides align to TRBD1. Looked up from germline, CDR1 is SQVTM and CDR2 is ANQGSEA. This CDR3 has 17 residues. The V gene end was trimmed by 4 bases and the J gene end by 4 bases; junction bases not matched to a gene: 8.

The V and J genes are TRBV23-1 and TRBJ2-2; TRBD2 matches 12 bases. TRBV23-1 falls under the ORF class, with uncertain function. This CDR3 comprises 16 residues. The junction had 2 bases not matched to a gene; V was cut back by 2 bases and J by 4 bases. The CDR3 region is CASSQGLAGTTGELFF. CDR3 DNA: TGCGCCAGCAGTCAAGGACTAGCGGGGACCACCGGGGAGCTGTTTTTT.

The V gene is TRBV14, the J gene TRBJ1-4; D is ambiguous. The ends were cut back, 0 bases at V and 2 bases at J, with 7 bases in the middle. CDR3 length: 15 residues. In germline, CDR1 is SGHDN, CDR2 FVKESK. CDR3 sequence (DNA): TGTGCCAGCAGCCAAGATCGGTGGACTAATGAAAAACTGTTTTTT. Protein product: CASSQDRWTNEKLFF.

The V gene is TRBV6-6, the J gene TRBJ1-3, with 8 nucleotides matching TRBD1. Germline CDR1 reads MNHNY; CDR2 reads SVGAGI (reference sequence). V was pared by 7 bases and J by 3 bases, with 11 bases of the junction left unmatched. There are 16 residues in the CDR3. DNA of the CDR3: TGTGCCAGCAAGGGACAGGTAGTTTATGGTGGAAACACCATATATTTT. Translation: CASKGQVVYGGNTIYF.

The chain links TRBV3-1 (or the pseudogene TRBV3-2) to TRBJ1-4, with D maybe TRBD1 (5 bases). Germline CDR1 is LGHDT and CDR2 is YNNKEL (reference sequence). This CDR3 has 15 residues. The ends were cut back, 1 base at V and 8 bases at J, with 14 bases in the middle. The CDR3 sequence is CASSQGGHLGEKLFF. The CDR3 nucleotides read TGTGCCAGCAGCCAAGGCGGACACCTTGGGGAAAAACTGTTTTTT.

This clone occurred once. The rearrangement joins TRBV7-3 to TRBJ2-1, with 8 bases matching TRBD2. J gave up 7 bases and V 2 bases, and 10 bases lay outside the gene matches. Germline V gene data show CDR1 as SGHTA and CDR2 as FQGTGA. This CDR3 is built from 16 residues. The CDR3 nucleotides read TGTGCCAGCAGCTTACGGGCCGGGGGGGCCGGTAATGAGCAGTTCTTC. The encoded protein is CASSLRAGGAGNEQFF.

The chain has TRBV11-2 and TRBJ2-7; D call uncertain. The CDR3 sequence is 13 residues long. The ends were cut back, 5 bases at V and 3 bases at J, with 11 bases in the middle. Germline V gives CDR1 SGHAT, CDR2 FQNNGV. The CDR3: CASSRSRFYEQYF. The CDR3 DNA is TGTGCCAGCAGCCGATCGAGATTCTACGAGCAGTACTTC.

The V and J genes are TRBV5-4 and TRBJ2-1, with 7 bases matching TRBD2. V dropped 0 bases and J dropped 7; count of bases not matched to a gene: 7. CDR3 length equals 15 residues. Germline V CDR1 and CDR2: SGHNT, YYREEE (reference sequence). This CDR3 is CASSLEWGGENEQFF. CDR3 in DNA: TGTGCCAGCAGCTTGGAGTGGGGGGGTGAAAATGAGCAGTTCTTC.

The CDR3 loop is CASSTAGGRETQYF. The DNA for the CDR3 is TGTGCCAGCAGCACAGCGGGGGGACGGGAGACCCAGTACTTC. The chain couples TRBV7-9 to TRBJ2-5; 9 bases line up with TRBD2. The length of the CDR3 is 14 residues. From germline, CDR1 is SEHNR and CDR2 FQNEAQ (reference sequence). Trimming took 5 bases from V and 5 from J; bases not matched to a gene: 6.

V gene TRBV19 combines with J gene TRBJ1-6; D is unclear. The germline V and J ends were trimmed by 1 base and 3 bases, with 7 bases remaining between them. This CDR3 is built from 15 residues. Per germline, CDR1 LNHDA and CDR2 SQIVND (reference sequence). The CDR3 loop reads CASSIGESYNSPLHF. CDR3 DNA sequence: TGTGCCAGTAGTATAGGGGAGAGCTATAATTCACCCCTCCACTTT. The full variable domain, completed using reference TRBV19 and TRBJ1-6, is DGGITQSPKYLFRKEGQNVTLSCEQNLNHDAMYWYRQDPGQGLRLIYYSQIVNDFQKGDIAEGYSVSREKKESFPLTVTSAQKNPTAFYLCASSIGESYNSPLHFGNGTRLTVT.

J is TRBJ2-7 and V is TRBV30; D perhaps matches TRBD2 (5 bases). Germline CDR1 reads GTSNPN; CDR2 reads SVGIG (reference sequence). Trimming took 4 bases from V and 3 from J, leaving 13 bases between them. This CDR3 spans 13 amino acids. The CDR3 here is CAWIEGNGYEQYF. CDR3 nucleotide sequence: TGTGCCTGGATCGAGGGTAACGGCTACGAGCAGTACTTC.

The rearrangement joins TRBV6-1 to TRBJ1-5; D call uncertain. The CDR3 is 14 amino acids. Trimming took 2 bases from V and 5 from J, leaving 10 bases between them. Germline values: CDR1 MNHNS, CDR2 SASEGT. Written as DNA, the CDR3 is TGTGCCAGCAGTGAAAGTGACGGGTATCAGCCCCAGCATTTT. Translated, it gives CASSESDGYQPQHF.

The V and J genes are TRBV7-3 and TRBJ1-1; D ambiguous. The CDR3 has 14 residues. Trimming removed 4 bases from V and 6 bases from J, with 15 bases in between. Per the germline V gene, CDR1 is SGHTA and CDR2 is FQGTGA. The CDR3 region has the DNA TGTGCCAGCAGCTCCGCCCGATCATCGGCTGAAGCTTTCTTT. It yields the protein CASSSARSSAEAFF.

This clone came up a few times. V is TRBV5-6 and J is TRBJ2-4; D call uncertain. CDR1 is SGHDT, CDR2 YYEEEE, per germline. Trimming shortened V by 1 base and J by 2 bases, and 10 bases separated the two germline ends. The length of the CDR3 is 15 residues. Here the CDR3 DNA reads TGTGCCAGCAGCTTGTATCGAGGAACCAAAAACATTCAGTACTTC. It specifies CASSLYRGTKNIQYF.

CDR3 sequence (DNA): TGCGCCAGCAGCGTAGGGACACCTGATCAGCCCCAGCATTTT. Translation: CASSVGTPDQPQHF. This chain connects TRBV5-1 to TRBJ1-5; D may be TRBD1 (6 bases). Per germline, CDR1 SGHRS and CDR2 YFSETQ. The CDR3 consists of 14 residues. Between the trimmed V and J ends, which lost 4 bases and 5 bases, there was a span of 13 bases.

This clone came up once. The chain has TRBV3-1 (or the pseudogene TRBV3-2) and TRBJ1-1, with D possibly TRBD1 on 5 matching bases. Trimming cost V 4 bases and J 6 bases, with 6 bases left between them. The CDR3 runs to 11 residues. Germline CDR1 LGHDT, CDR2 YNNKEL (reference sequence). CDR3 loop: CASSRGAEAFF. DNA of the CDR3: TGTGCCAGCAGCCGGGGGGCTGAAGCTTTCTTT.

The J gene is TRBJ2-6, the V gene TRBV5-6, with D uncertain. The CDR3 spans 14 residues. Trimming cost V 4 bases and J 4 bases, with 9 bases left between them. Germline V CDR1 and CDR2: SGHDT, YYEEEE. CDR3 loop: CASSLNYGANVLTF. Here the CDR3 DNA reads TGTGCCAGCAGCCTTAACTACGGGGCCAACGTCCTGACTTTC. Supplemented by reference TRBV5-6 and TRBJ2-6, the full variable domain reads DAGVTQSPTHLIKTRGQQVTLRCSPKSGHDTVSWYQQALGQGPQFIFQYYEEEERQRGNFPDRFSGHQFPNYSSELNVNALLLGDSALYLCASSLNYGANVLTFGAGSRLTVL.

The chain employs TRBV6-5 and TRBJ1-6, with a weak D call TRBD1 (6 bases). There are 16 residues in the CDR3. Germline V lookup: CDR1 MNHEY, CDR2 SVGAGI. The V and J ends lost 0 bases and 7 bases respectively, with 13 bases between them. This chain's CDR3 is CASSYSPGGLNSPLHF. The DNA for the CDR3 is TGTGCCAGCAGTTACTCCCCCGGGGGGCTGAATTCACCCCTCCACTTT.